This T cell receptor beta chain was observed in a study of blood T cell repertoires in COVID-19. Study information: Collection of acute and convalescent COVID-19 samples took place in the United States, Italy and Spain.

TCRdb's copy holds only in-frame clones and misses some; the assay was immunoSEQ multiplex PCR. The sample holds around 230,000 clones, over 80% seen once. This sequence was found in a man aged 35-49 years with acute or convalescent COVID-19. Source material: peripheral blood.

CDR3 amino acids: CASSPGVYGYTF. CDR3 nucleotide sequence: TGTGCCAGCAGCCCGGGGGTATATGGCTACACCTTC. The chain links TRBV3-1 (or the pseudogene TRBV3-2) to TRBJ1-2; tentatively, D is TRBD1 (5 bases). The CDR3 is 12 amino acids. CDR1 is LGHDT and CDR2 is YNNKEL in the germline V gene (reference sequence). V was shortened by 4 bases and J by 5 bases, with 8 bases between the two germline ends.